The 20 T cell receptor beta chains below come from one sample, sequenced in a study of CD8 T cells in ankylosing spondylitis (dated by TCRdb to the late 2010s). The library came from 5' RACE. Sequencing took place on an Illumina HiSeq 2500. Using fastp at Q25 and MiXCR, TCRdb reprocessed the public reads and kept productive beta chains. Every CDR3 protein is listed once, alongside the most common genes and DNA of its rows. This sample gives roughly 490,000 distinct CDR3 sequences in total; about 5.7% of them show up just once. The ten largest clones represent around 3.6% of the sample. Their target antigens are unknown. Study-level results and caveats: Blood from ankylosing spondylitis patients appeared to be characterized by a TCR beta motif made up of seven or eight highly homologous amino acid variants.

Input material: blood, either unsorted or a sorted T cell fraction (not recorded which). These receptors all come from a male donor with ankylosing spondylitis.

This clonotype has ten or more counts. The genes are TRBV5-1 and TRBJ1-4, with 7 nucleotides matching TRBD1. V lost 4 bases and J lost 6; bases outside the gene matches: 6. Germline V gene data show CDR1 as SGHRS and CDR2 as YFSETQ. The CDR3 length is 14 residues. CDR3 amino acids: CASSRAGGDEKLFF. DNA of the CDR3: TGCGCCAGCAGCAGGGCAGGGGGAGATGAAAAACTGTTTTTT.

This CDR3 is CASSLLASGSRNNEQFF. CDR3 DNA sequence: TGTGCCAGCAGTTTACTAGCTAGCGGGAGTCGGAACAATGAGCAGTTCTTC. The chain has TRBV27 and TRBJ2-1; 10 bases agree with TRBD2. The CDR3 length is 17 residues. Germline lookup yields CDR1 MNHEY and CDR2 SMNVEV (reference sequence). V trimming: 2 bases; J trimming: 5 bases; junction bases outside the gene matches: 9.

This clonotype has ten or more counts. The V and J genes are TRBV11-1 and TRBJ2-1, with 12 bases fitting TRBD2. The V gene end was trimmed by 5 bases and the J gene end by 6 bases; junction bases not matched to a gene: 11. CDR3 length equals 17 residues. The germline V gene encodes CDR1 SGHAT and CDR2 FQDESV (reference sequence). CDR3: CASSQDETSGSSNEQFF. The CDR3 DNA follows: TGTGCCAGCAGCCAAGATGAGACTAGCGGGAGCTCCAATGAGCAGTTCTTC.

This clonotype was counted many times. The V gene is TRBV5-1, the J gene TRBJ2-7, with D possibly TRBD1 on 6 matching bases. Germline V gene data show CDR1 as SGHRS and CDR2 as YFSETQ. CDR3 length: 16 residues. V was trimmed by 4 bases and J by 3 bases, leaving 20 bases between them. The CDR3 region is CASSPTGMEVNYEQYF. The CDR3 DNA follows: TGCGCCAGCAGCCCAACAGGGATGGAAGTTAACTACGAGCAGTACTTC.

A remark on this clonotype: A read error may explain this, as a much larger clone is one base away. CDR3: CASSLQGGQETQNF. In DNA form, the CDR3 reads TGCGCCAGCAGCCTGCAGGGAGGGCAAGAGACCCAGAACTTC. V and J are TRBV5-1 and TRBJ2-5; TRBD2 aligns across 7 bases. The CDR3 contains 14 residues. Germline CDR1 reads SGHRS; CDR2 reads YFSETQ.

This clonotype was seen a few times. The V gene is TRBV6-2 or TRBV6-3, the J gene TRBJ2-7; TRBD1 matches 10 bases. This CDR3 comprises 16 residues. V lost 6 bases to trimming and J lost 1 base; unmatched junction nucleotides: 9. The germline V gene encodes CDR1 MNHEY and CDR2 SVGEGT. Here the CDR3 reads CASRDTGTGASYEQYF. DNA for the CDR3: TGTGCCAGCAGGGACACCGGGACAGGGGCATCCTACGAGCAGTACTTC.

This clonotype was counted ten times or more. V is TRBV27 and J is TRBJ1-2; 10 positions match TRBD1. V lost 2 bases to trimming and J lost 2 bases; unmatched junction nucleotides: 5. Germline CDR1 reads MNHEY; CDR2 reads SMNVEV (reference sequence). The CDR3 has 16 residues. CDR3 in amino acids: CASSLLGQGSNYGYTF. Written as DNA, the CDR3 is TGTGCCAGCAGTTTACTGGGACAGGGGTCCAACTATGGCTACACCTTC.

The chain uses TRBV11-3 and TRBJ2-5, with D possibly matching TRBD2 (5 bases). Germline V lookup: CDR1 SGHNT, CDR2 YENEEA. CDR3 length equals 16 residues. V was cut by 1 base and J by 0 bases, with 12 bases left in between. The CDR3 protein is CASSLGPRRNQETQYF. Here the CDR3 DNA reads TGTGCCAGCAGCTTAGGGCCGAGGAGGAACCAAGAGACCCAGTACTTC.

This chain connects TRBV11-2 to TRBJ2-7; possibly TRBD1 or TRBD2 for D (5 bases each). The CDR3 runs 15 residues. Germline loops: CDR1 SGHAT, CDR2 FQNNGV. Trimming left V 3 bases short and J 4 bases short, with 16 bases between. This CDR3 reads CASSFVGTFIYEQYF. The CDR3 coding sequence is TGTGCCAGCAGCTTTGTTGGGACGTTCATTTACGAGCAGTACTTC. Combining the CDR3 with reference TRBV11-2 and TRBJ2-7 gives the whole variable domain EAGVAQSPRYKIIEKRQSVAFWCNPISGHATLYWYQQILGQGPKLLIQFQNNGVVDDSQLPKDRFSAERLKGVDSTLKIQPAKLEDSAVYLCASSFVGTFIYEQYFGPGTRLTVT.

This clonotype was counted ten times or more. The rearrangement links TRBV7-2 to TRBJ2-5, with TRBD2 identical over 7 bases. The CDR3 length is 14 residues. V shed 5 bases, J shed 5 bases, and the junction held 8 bases outside the gene matches. Germline V gene data show CDR1 as SGHTA and CDR2 as FQGNSA. CDR3 amino acids: CASSASGSRETQYF. As DNA, the CDR3 is TGTGCCAGCAGCGCTAGCGGCAGCAGGGAGACCCAGTACTTC. Full variable domain (missing parts from reference TRBV7-2 and TRBJ2-5): GAGVSQSPSNKVTEKGKDVELRCDPISGHTALYWYRQSLGQGLEFLIYFQGNSAPDKSGLPSDRFSAERTGGSVSTLTIQRTQQEDSAVYLCASSASGSRETQYFGPGTRLLVL.

This clonotype has just a few counts. CDR3 residues: CASSLEGSGPEQYF. The CDR3 nucleotides read TGTGCCAGCAGCTTAGAGGGGTCGGGGCCCGAGCAGTACTTC. The chain has TRBV7-2 and TRBJ2-7; D tentatively reads TRBD1 or TRBD2 (5 bases each). The CDR3 is 14 residues long. V was pared by 1 base and J by 6 bases, with 13 bases between. Germline V CDR1 and CDR2: SGHTA, FQGNSA. The variable domain in full, completed from reference TRBV7-2 and TRBJ2-7, reads GAGVSQSPSNKVTEKGKDVELRCDPISGHTALYWYRQSLGQGLEFLIYFQGNSAPDKSGLPSDRFSAERTGGSVSTLTIQRTQQEDSAVYLCASSLEGSGPEQYFGPGTRLTVT.

This clonotype was picked up a small number of times. The CDR3 DNA follows: TGCGCCAGCAGCAAAGTGACAGGGGAAAATTCACCCCTCCACTTT. Its protein is CASSKVTGENSPLHF. The chain combines TRBV5-1 with TRBJ1-6; the match to TRBD1 covers 8 bases. CDR1 SGHRS and CDR2 YFSETQ come from the germline V gene. J lost 7 bases, V lost 4 bases, and 7 bases had no gene match. CDR3 length: 15 amino acids.

This clonotype was seen repeatedly, ten times or more. The rearrangement joins TRBV15 to TRBJ1-2; D is undetermined. This CDR3 has 14 residues. V lost 0 bases to trimming and J lost 4 bases, with 9 bases between them. From germline, CDR1 is LNHNV and CDR2 YYDKDF (reference sequence). The CDR3 nucleotides are TGTGCCACCAGCAGAGAGACACAAACCTATGGCTACACCTTC. Translating it yields CATSRETQTYGYTF.

In this sample, this clonotype turned up many times. The chain couples TRBV18 to TRBJ2-5; D is unresolved. Germline values: CDR1 KGHSH, CDR2 LQKENI. The V gene lost 2 bases and the J gene lost 9 bases, with 19 bases spanning the gap. The CDR3 has 15 amino acids. CDR3 residues: CASSPMAPTNFPQYF. CDR3 bases: TGTGCCAGCTCACCAATGGCTCCGACAAACTTCCCCCAGTACTTC.

This clonotype was counted many times. V is TRBV6-2 or TRBV6-3 and J is TRBJ1-2; TRBD1 might be the D (5 bases). V was clipped by 2 bases and J by 4 bases, with 8 bases between them. The CDR3 is made up of 13 amino acids. Germline V gene lookup returns CDR1 MNHEY and CDR2 SVGEGT. The CDR3 is CASSYDRRYGYTF. CDR3 coding DNA: TGTGCCAGCAGTTACGACAGACGCTATGGCTACACCTTC.

This clonotype was seen ten or more times. The chain couples TRBV20-1 to TRBJ2-1; a possible D gene is TRBD2 (6 bases). Germline CDR1 is DFQATT and CDR2 is SNEGSKA (reference sequence). With 5 bases removed from V and 8 bases from J, the gap between germline ends came to 16 bases. This CDR3 spans 13 amino acids. The CDR3 region has the DNA TGCAGTGCTCCTCCCCCGGGACTGGATGAGCAGTTCTTC. Translated, it gives CSAPPPGLDEQFF.

This clonotype came up many times. V gene TRBV29-1 combines with J gene TRBJ1-2; D unresolved. The length of the CDR3 is 10 residues. Germline CDR1 and CDR2: SQVTM and ANQGSEA. V lost 4 bases and J 6 bases, leaving 6 bases between the germline ends. DNA of the CDR3: TGCAGCGTTGGGTGGGATGGCTACACCTTC. It translates to CSVGWDGYTF.

This clonotype was counted ten times or more. The rearrangement uses TRBV5-1 and TRBJ1-1, with D perhaps matching TRBD1 (6 bases). Germline CDR1 is SGHRS and CDR2 is YFSETQ. There are 15 residues in the CDR3. Trimming left V 1 base short and J 4 bases short, with 14 bases between. The CDR3 sequence is CASSLSAGGLTEAFF. The CDR3 DNA follows: TGCGCCAGCAGCTTGTCAGCCGGGGGCCTCACTGAAGCTTTCTTT.

This clonotype was seen at least ten times. The chain uses TRBV20-1 and TRBJ2-3; D gene ambiguous. V shed 6 bases and J shed 3 bases, with 10 bases lying between them. There are 12 residues in the CDR3. CDR1 is DFQATT, CDR2 SNEGSKA, per germline (reference sequence). The CDR3 region is CSALMTTDTQYF. Written as DNA, the CDR3 is TGCAGTGCCCTGATGACTACAGATACGCAGTATTTT.

This clonotype was detected many times. The chain uses TRBV7-9 and TRBJ2-7; D may match TRBD1 or TRBD2 (5 bases each). Germline CDR1 reads SEHNR; CDR2 reads FQNEAQ (reference sequence). The CDR3 is made up of 16 amino acids. V lost 4 bases, J lost 2 bases, and 18 bases lay in between. The CDR3 here is CASSYSGTDHPYEQYF. The CDR3 bases are TGTGCCAGCAGCTATTCCGGGACCGACCACCCCTACGAGCAGTACTTC.